The 16 T cell receptor beta chains presented below share a single source sample, sequenced in a study of T cell repertoires in cytomegalovirus infection. TCRdb processed the reads anew with MiXCR; each CDR3 protein has one entry. This repertoire shows some 120,000 distinct CDR3 sequences, over 30% found once; its top ten account for approximately 59%. No antigen is known for these receptors. The sample here was CD8+ T cells from cultured PBMCs, taken from culture after CMV antigen stimulation. These receptors were taken from a human donor in good health (CMV status not recorded). Some clones in this sample may be carry-over from other donors' samples.

Only a few counts were recorded for this clonotype. The chain links TRBV4-1 to TRBJ1-1; D may be TRBD1 (5 bases). Germline V gene lookup returns CDR1 MGHRA and CDR2 YSYEKL. The ends were cut back, 4 bases at V and 0 bases at J, with 18 bases in the middle. This CDR3 is built from 17 residues. The CDR3 reads CASSPSGLEAMNTEAFF. The CDR3, as DNA: TGCGCCAGCAGCCCGTCAGGGCTCGAGGCGATGAACACTGAAGCTTTCTTT.

The chain has TRBV9 and TRBJ1-1; D unresolved. V lost 0 bases, J lost 1 base, and 10 bases lay in between. The germline V gene has CDR1 SGDLS and CDR2 YYNGEE. The CDR3 totals 15 residues. The CDR3 sequence is CASSVEVGQNTEAFF. CDR3 sequence (DNA): TGTGCCAGCAGCGTAGAAGTAGGGCAGAACACTGAAGCTTTCTTT.

V is TRBV7-1 and J is TRBJ2-1, with 9 bases aligning to TRBD1. TRBV7-1 is an open reading frame, and its role is uncertain. CDR3 length: 16 residues. Losses at the gene ends were 6 bases for V and 8 bases for J; bases not matched to a gene: 14. CDR3: CASSSTGTGYSHEQFF. The DNA of the CDR3 is TGTGCCAGCAGTTCGACCGGGACAGGGTACTCCCATGAGCAGTTCTTC.

The rearrangement links TRBV12-3 or TRBV12-4 to TRBJ2-5, with D perhaps assigned TRBD1 or TRBD2 (6 bases each). This CDR3 has 13 residues. The V end lost 2 bases, the J end lost 3 bases, and 7 bases lay between the germline ends. CDR3 sequence (DNA): TGTGCCAGCAGTTTAAGGGGGGAAGAGACCCAGTACTTC. It specifies CASSLRGEETQYF.

This clonotype was observed many times. The chain uses TRBV2 and TRBJ1-1; unclear D gene. The CDR3 extends over 14 amino acids. The V gene's germline CDR1 is SNHLY and CDR2 FYNNEI. V lost 3 bases to trimming and J lost 0 bases, with 8 bases between them. The CDR3 sequence: CASSEGPMNTEAFF. In DNA form, the CDR3 reads TGTGCCAGCAGTGAGGGCCCGATGAACACTGAAGCTTTCTTT.

The CDR3 nucleotides are TGTGCCAGCAGTCTAGCGGAAGATACGCAGTATTTT. This codes for CASSLAEDTQYF. The chain carries TRBV6-6 and TRBJ2-3; the match to TRBD2 covers 7 bases. V was clipped by 5 bases and J by 5 bases; unmatched bases: 1. Germline lookup yields CDR1 MNHNY and CDR2 SVGAGI (reference sequence). This CDR3 spans 12 amino acids.

This clonotype was observed at least ten times. The chain has TRBV12-3 or TRBV12-4 and TRBJ1-1; D call uncertain. This CDR3 has 12 amino acids. Trimming shortened V by 7 bases and J by 4 bases, and 10 bases separated the two germline ends. The chain's CDR3 is CASTVDGTEAFF. For the CDR3, the DNA is TGTGCCAGCACCGTCGACGGCACTGAAGCTTTCTTT.

Turning to this clonotype: Mismatch with germline at one junction end may stem from a read error. This chain uses TRBV9 with TRBJ1-2, with D perhaps matching TRBD1 (5 bases). Germline V gene sequence: CDR1 SGDLS, CDR2 YYNGEE. The CDR3 extends over 18 amino acids. CDR3 DNA: TGTGCCAGCAGCGTAGTAGGGGCCATCCCTCCCAGAAACTATCGCTACACCTTC. Translation gives CASSVVGAIPPRNYRYTF.

The chain is built from TRBV7-2 and TRBJ2-5; no clear D gene. CDR1 and CDR2 (germline): SGHTA, FQGNSA. The V and J ends lost 1 base and 4 bases respectively, with 10 bases between them. The CDR3 is 14 residues long. CDR3 in amino acids: CASSLEGRRETQYF. The CDR3 nucleotides are TGTGCCAGCAGCTTAGAGGGCCGGCGAGAGACCCAGTACTTC. The full variable domain, its missing parts supplied by reference TRBV7-2 and TRBJ2-5, is GAGVSQSPSNKVTEKGKDVELRCDPISGHTALYWYRQSLGQGLEFLIYFQGNSAPDKSGLPSDRFSAERTGGSVSTLTIQRTQQEDSAVYLCASSLEGRRETQYFGPGTRLLVL.

This clonotype was detected many times. V is TRBV7-6 and J is TRBJ2-1, with 7 bases matching TRBD1. Losses at the gene ends were 0 bases for V and 10 bases for J; bases not matched to a gene: 6. Germline-derived CDR1 and CDR2 are SGHVS and FNYEAQ. The CDR3 is 14 amino acids. The CDR3 here is CASSLAQGRREQFF. CDR3 nucleotide sequence: TGTGCCAGCAGCTTAGCACAGGGGCGAAGGGAGCAGTTCTTC.

The chain combines TRBV10-3 with TRBJ2-2, with unresolved D. Looked up from germline, CDR1 is ENHRY and CDR2 is SYGVKD. Trimming took off 3 bases at V and 1 base at J, with 12 bases between the two ends. The CDR3 is 16 amino acids. CDR3 sequence (DNA): TGTGCCATCAGTGAACTGTATGCCGGGAACACCGGGGAGCTGTTTTTT. Translation: CAISELYAGNTGELFF.

This clonotype was counted many times. This sequence joins TRBV7-6 and TRBJ2-1, with 10 nucleotides matching TRBD2. The length of the CDR3 is 15 residues. Trimming took 4 bases from V and 8 from J; bases not matched to a gene: 8. Per germline, CDR1 SGHVS and CDR2 FNYEAQ. CDR3 sequence: CASSSAGGPAYEQFF. In DNA form, the CDR3 reads TGTGCCAGCAGCTCAGCGGGGGGGCCGGCATATGAGCAGTTCTTC.

The chain couples TRBV5-6 to TRBJ2-1; TRBD2 matches 9 bases. Trimming cost V 4 bases and J 3 bases; bases outside gene matches: 5. The germline V gene has CDR1 SGHDT and CDR2 YYEEEE. The CDR3 length is 15 residues. The CDR3, as DNA: TGTGCCAGCAGCGAGGCTAGCGGGGTCTACAATGAGCAGTTCTTC. It specifies CASSEASGVYNEQFF.

V usage is TRBV4-3 and J usage is TRBJ2-2; D perhaps matches TRBD1 (5 bases). This CDR3 has 14 amino acids. Germline loops: CDR1 LGHNA, CDR2 YSLEER. V lost 1 base and J 3 bases, leaving 6 bases between the germline ends. CDR3 in DNA: TGCGCCAGCAGCCAAGGACAGTACACCGGGGAGCTGTTTTTT. Protein product: CASSQGQYTGELFF.

The V and J genes are TRBV5-6 and TRBJ2-5, with D tentatively TRBD1 (6 bases). The V gene lost 3 bases and the J gene lost 4 bases, with 13 bases spanning the gap. This CDR3 spans 14 amino acids. Per the germline V gene, CDR1 is SGHDT and CDR2 is YYEEEE. The CDR3 DNA is TGTGCCAGCAGCTACTTACAGGGAACAGAGACCCAGTACTTC. It specifies CASSYLQGTETQYF. Full variable domain (missing parts from reference TRBV5-6 and TRBJ2-5): DAGVTQSPTHLIKTRGQQVTLRCSPKSGHDTVSWYQQALGQGPQFIFQYYEEEERQRGNFPDRFSGHQFPNYSSELNVNALLLGDSALYLCASSYLQGTETQYFGPGTRLLVL.

This chain joins TRBV20-1 and TRBJ1-5; no clear D. V lost 0 bases to trimming and J lost 0 bases, with 6 bases between them. This CDR3 contains 14 residues. In germline, CDR1 is DFQATT, CDR2 SNEGSKA (reference sequence). The CDR3 nucleotides are TGCAGTGCTAGAGATTACGATAGCAATCAGCCCCAGCATTTT. Amino acid sequence: CSARDYDSNQPQHF.